The entry that follows covers one T cell receptor beta chain sequence. No antigen is known for it. Germline V lookup: CDR1 SGHRS, CDR2 YFSETQ. The CDR3 is made up of 15 amino acids. The ends were cut back, 0 bases at V and 6 bases at J, with 13 bases in the middle. Each CDR3 protein gets one entry after TCRdb re-called the 5' RACE reads with MiXCR. Here the sample spans some 660,000 distinct CDR3 sequences, 8.5% to 9% being singletons. These data come from a study of identical twins. General study results and limits: Whereas memory repertoires showed no such difference, abundant cord blood beta clonotypes carried fewer insertions.

Another study also made use of these data, one on yellow fever vaccine responses in identical twins.

This chain joins TRBV5-1 and TRBJ1-5, with a tentative D call TRBD1 (5 bases). Sample: PBMCs. The sequence derives from a woman between 18 and 29 years old in good health. The CDR3 nucleotides read TGCGCCAGCAGCTTGGGGGGGTTGGTAGGTCAGCCCCAGCATTTT. It yields the protein CASSLGGLVGQPQHF.